This T cell receptor (beta chain) derives from a study of radiotherapy plus CTLA-4 blockade in lung cancer. Study background: Disease control was present in 30% to 35% of patients, and objective responses in under 20%. Study-wide findings and caveats: Clones derived from tumor TCRs expanded in blood after radiotherapy plus ipilimumab.

V shed 5 bases and J 4 bases; nucleotides not matched to a gene: 5. CDR1 is SSHAT, CDR2 FNYEAQ, per germline (reference sequence). This CDR3 spans 14 amino acids. The repertoire was sequenced with immunoSEQ multiplex PCR; TCRdb's copy has only in-frame clones and lacks some. The sample includes some 73,000 clones, roughly 69% of them seen just once. For this clone: Antigen: not known.

The chain has TRBV7-7 and TRBJ2-5; 9 bases are a match to TRBD1. Sequencing was performed on peripheral blood, taken from a patient treated with radiotherapy plus ipilimumab. The sequence was obtained from a human donor with non-small cell lung cancer whose response to radiotherapy plus ipilimumab could not be evaluated. For the CDR3, the DNA is TGTGCCAGCAGCCTGGGGACAGGGTCAGAGACCCAGTACTTC. Its translation: CASSLGTGSETQYF.